The clone carrying this T cell receptor beta chain was seen a few times. The V gene's germline CDR1 is MGHDK and CDR2 SYGVNS. V shed 4 bases, J shed 5 bases, and the junction held 8 bases outside the gene matches. CDR3 length: 15 amino acids. Template material for TCR beta VDJ and CDR3 profiling consisted of genomic DNA. TCRdb fed the reads into MiXCR, producing one record per CDR3 protein. The sample lists 100,000 to 120,000 distinct CDR3 sequences; around half were seen once. This specimen comes from a study of CD8+CD57+ T cells in acquired aplastic anemia. The sample consisted of sorted CD4+, CD8+, or CD8+CD57+ T cells (not recorded which) from PBMCs. The rearrangement uses TRBV25-1 and TRBJ2-7; 10 bases map to TRBD1. The sequence derives from a human donor in good health, serving as a control. The DNA for the CDR3 is TGTGCCAGCAGTGGGGGGGGGACAGGGGCCCACGAGCAGTACTTC. Its translation is CASSGGGTGAHEQYF.